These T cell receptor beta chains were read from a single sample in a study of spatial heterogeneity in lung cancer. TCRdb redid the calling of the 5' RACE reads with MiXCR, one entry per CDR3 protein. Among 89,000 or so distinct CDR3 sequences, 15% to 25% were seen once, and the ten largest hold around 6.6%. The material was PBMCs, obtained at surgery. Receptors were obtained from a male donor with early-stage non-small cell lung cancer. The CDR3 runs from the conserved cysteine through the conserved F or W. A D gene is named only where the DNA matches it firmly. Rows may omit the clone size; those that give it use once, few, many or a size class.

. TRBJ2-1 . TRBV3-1 CASRFGLDEQFF TGTGCCAGCAGGTTCGGACTCGATGAGCAGTTCTTC
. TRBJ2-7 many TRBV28 CASSSYGTYEQYF TGTGCCAGCAGTTCTTATGGAACCTACGAGCAGTACTTC
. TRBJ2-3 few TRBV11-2 CASSSAQHTDTQYF TGTGCCAGCAGCTCGGCTCAACACACAGATACGCAGTATTTT
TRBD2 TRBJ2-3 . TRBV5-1 CASSLDLAADTQYF TGCGCCAGCAGCTTGGACCTAGCGGCAGATACGCAGTATTTT
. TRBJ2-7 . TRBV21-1 CATSTNYEQYF TGTGCCACCTCGACAAACTACGAGCAGTACTTC
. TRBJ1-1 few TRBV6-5 CASSYSENTEAFF TGTGCCAGCAGTTACTCGGAGAACACTGAAGCTTTCTTT
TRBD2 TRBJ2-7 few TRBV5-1 CASSPGTSGSHEQYF TGCGCCAGCAGCCCTGGGACTAGCGGGAGCCACGAGCAGTACTTC
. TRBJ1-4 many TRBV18 CASSPTGTAQNEKLFF TGTGCCAGCTCACCAACGGGAACAGCACAAAATGAAAAACTGTTTTTT
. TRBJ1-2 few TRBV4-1 CASSQDPSSNYGYTF TGCGCCAGCAGCCAAGATCCATCGAGCAACTATGGCTACACCTTC
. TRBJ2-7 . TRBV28 CASSSPGTLYEQYF TGTGCCAGCAGTTCACCCGGGACCCTCTACGAGCAGTACTTC
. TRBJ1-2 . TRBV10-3 CAISGDGTYNYGYTF TGTGCCATCAGTGGGGACGGAACCTATAACTATGGCTACACCTTC
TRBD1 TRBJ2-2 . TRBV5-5 CASRPGQGTGELFF TGTGCCAGCAGGCCGGGACAGGGCACCGGGGAGCTGTTTTTT
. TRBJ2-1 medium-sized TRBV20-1 CSAIGQRYYNEQFF TGCAGTGCCATTGGACAGAGATACTACAATGAGCAGTTCTTC
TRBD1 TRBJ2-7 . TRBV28 CASSYQDREAYEQYF TGTGCCAGCAGTTACCAGGACAGGGAGGCCTACGAGCAGTACTTC
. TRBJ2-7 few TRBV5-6 CASSLEREGEEYF TGTGCCAGCAGCTTGGAAAGAGAAGGAGAGGAGTACTTC
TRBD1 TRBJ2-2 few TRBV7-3 CASSLKGQGAGELFF TGTGCCAGCAGCTTAAAGGGACAGGGGGCCGGGGAGCTGTTTTTT
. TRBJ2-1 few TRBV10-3 CAISESLGQRNEQFF TGTGCCATCAGTGAGTCGCTCGGCCAGCGCAATGAGCAGTTCTTC
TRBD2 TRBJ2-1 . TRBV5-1 CASSVPGLAVGSYNEQFF TGCGCCAGCAGTGTGCCGGGACTAGCGGTCGGTTCCTACAATGAGCAGTTCTTC
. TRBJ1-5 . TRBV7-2 CASSAGTDQPQHF TGTGCCAGCAGCGCTGGGACGGATCAGCCCCAGCATTTT
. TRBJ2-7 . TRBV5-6 CASSRDSRSPEYF TGTGCCAGCAGCCGTGACTCGCGGAGCCCTGAGTACTTC